These 14 T cell receptor beta chains were sequenced from one sample in a study of OX40 agonist ivuxolimab in advanced cancers. The method was immunoSEQ multiplex PCR; TCRdb's version includes in-frame clones alone and lacks a portion of them. The repertoire consists of fewer than 30,000 clones, with about 76% occurring once and the leading ten covering 32%. The specimen comprised CD4+ or CD8+ T cells sorted from blood, sampled in a trial of the OX40 agonist ivuxolimab. The receptors were gathered from an adult with an advanced solid tumor such as melanoma, head and neck, liver or kidney cancer.

This chain joins TRBV5-1 and TRBJ1-1; D is ambiguous. V was shortened by 0 bases and J by 2 bases, with 5 bases between the two germline ends. CDR3 size: 13 residues. Germline V gives CDR1 SGHRS, CDR2 YFSETQ. The CDR3 nucleotides are TGCGCCAGCAGCTTGGCGGGTAACACTGAAGCTTTCTTT. As protein: CASSLAGNTEAFF.

The count of this clone is one. The chain carries TRBV6-1 and TRBJ1-2; D possibly corresponds to TRBD1 (6 bases). This CDR3 contains 14 residues. Germline CDR1 reads MNHNS; CDR2 reads SASEGT. V was clipped by 6 bases and J by 6 bases, with 17 bases between them. Here the CDR3 reads CASSLWGGDNGYTF. For the CDR3, the DNA is TGTGCCAGCAGCCTTTGGGGGGGCGATAATGGCTACACCTTC.

The genes are TRBV18 and TRBJ2-7; 10 nucleotides match TRBD2. This CDR3 is 13 amino acids long. Per germline, CDR1 KGHSH and CDR2 LQKENI. J lost 4 bases, V lost 5 bases, and 2 bases had no gene match. This chain's CDR3 is CASSSGRVYEQYF. The CDR3 region has the DNA TGTGCCAGCTCAAGCGGGAGGGTTTACGAGCAGTACTTC.

J is TRBJ2-2 and V is TRBV9, with a possible D match to TRBD2 (7 bases). The CDR3 loop spans 16 amino acids. Per the germline V gene, CDR1 is SGDLS and CDR2 is YYNGEE. Trimming shortened V by 7 bases and J by 3 bases, and 19 bases separated the two germline ends. The CDR3 DNA is TGTGCCAGCGGCCTAGGGGGAGGGCCCCACACCGGGGAGCTGTTTTTT. This sequence encodes CASGLGGGPHTGELFF.

The chain employs TRBV15 and TRBJ2-7, with 7 bases aligning to TRBD2. CDR1 is LNHNV and CDR2 is YYDKDF in the germline V gene (reference sequence). With V trimmed by 4 bases and J by 1 base, 4 bases remained unmatched. The CDR3 totals 14 residues. DNA of the CDR3: TGTGCCACCAGCAAAGGACTAGTTTCCTACGAGCAGTACTTC. It translates to CATSKGLVSYEQYF.

The V call is TRBV9, the J call TRBJ2-7; 11 positions agree with TRBD2. Germline lookup yields CDR1 SGDLS and CDR2 YYNGEE. CDR3 length equals 15 residues. Germline trimming cut 2 bases from V and 1 base from J; bases unmatched to any gene: 2. CDR3 nucleotides: TGTGCCAGCAGCGTGGGGACTAGCGGATCCTACGAGCAGTACTTC. The encoded protein is CASSVGTSGSYEQYF. Supplemented by reference TRBV9 and TRBJ2-7, the full variable domain reads DSGVTQTPKHLITATGQRVTLRCSPRSGDLSVYWYQQSLDQGLQFLIQYYNGEERAKGNILERFSAQQFPDLHSELNLSSLELGDSALYFCASSVGTSGSYEQYFGPGTRLTVT.

This rearrangement joins TRBV28 to TRBJ1-5; 10 nucleotides line up with TRBD1. The CDR3 is 15 amino acids. The V segment lost 2 bases and the J segment 3 bases; nucleotides outside the gene matches: 1. In germline, CDR1 is MDHEN, CDR2 SYDVKM. CDR3 sequence: CASSLGTGVNQPQHF. In nucleotides, the CDR3 is TGTGCCAGCAGTTTAGGGACAGGGGTCAATCAGCCCCAGCATTTT.

This chain joins TRBV5-1 and TRBJ2-1; TRBD1 is a possible D gene (6 bases). The V end lost 0 bases, the J end lost 0 bases, and 13 bases lay between the germline ends. This CDR3 comprises 17 residues. Per germline, CDR1 SGHRS and CDR2 YFSETQ. The CDR3 spells CASSLGSGVFSYNEQFF. CDR3 coding DNA: TGCGCCAGCAGCTTGGGTTCAGGGGTCTTCTCCTACAATGAGCAGTTCTTC.

This rearrangement joins TRBV11-3 to TRBJ2-1; D possibly matches TRBD1 or TRBD2 (5 bases each). Between the trimmed V and J ends, which lost 2 bases and 5 bases, there was a span of 10 bases. CDR3 size: 14 residues. Germline values: CDR1 SGHNT, CDR2 YENEEA. The CDR3 DNA is TGTGCCAGCAGCTTATGGGGACGCAACAATGAGCAGTTCTTC. It translates to CASSLWGRNNEQFF. Complete variable domain (other parts from reference TRBV11-3 and TRBJ2-1): EAGVVQSPRYKIIEKKQPVAFWCNPISGHNTLYWYLQNLGQGPELLIRYENEEAVDDSQLPKDRFSAERLKGVDSTLKIQPAELGDSAVYLCASSLWGRNNEQFFGPGTRLTVL.

The genes are TRBV6-1 and TRBJ1-5; TRBD1 agrees at 7 bases. The CDR3 loop spans 15 amino acids. Germline V gene data show CDR1 as MNHNS and CDR2 as SASEGT. The V gene end was trimmed by 1 base and the J gene end by 7 bases; junction bases not matched to a gene: 7. CDR3 DNA: TGTGCCAGCAGTGAAGGACAGGGAACTTCACAGCCCCAGCATTTT. It is translated as CASSEGQGTSQPQHF.

The chain couples TRBV2 to TRBJ2-1; TRBD2 agrees at 7 bases. V was clipped by 7 bases and J by 2 bases; unmatched bases: 11. Germline assignment: CDR1 SNHLY and CDR2 FYNNEI. The CDR3 contains 16 residues. The DNA of the CDR3 is TGTGCCAGCAACCTCTTGGCGGGAGTCCCCTACAATGAGCAGTTCTTC. It codes for CASNLLAGVPYNEQFF.

The chain couples TRBV5-1 to TRBJ1-2, with 8 bases that match TRBD1. With V trimmed by 0 bases and J by 4 bases, 2 bases remained unmatched. Germline V CDR1 and CDR2: SGHRS, YFSETQ. CDR3 size: 14 residues. As DNA, the CDR3 is TGCGCCAGCAGCTTGGCAGGGGGCAGCTATGGCTACACCTTC. Protein product: CASSLAGGSYGYTF.

The V and J genes are TRBV5-6 and TRBJ2-3; a weak D match, TRBD2 (6 bases). Germline lookup yields CDR1 SGHDT and CDR2 YYEEEE. The CDR3 is 12 residues long. Trimming took 4 bases from V and 5 from J, leaving 8 bases between them. The CDR3 loop is CASSLGGDTQYF. The CDR3 nucleotides are TGTGCCAGCAGCCTCGGGGGAGATACGCAGTATTTT.

The V and J genes are TRBV15 and TRBJ2-5; 11 bases match TRBD2. Per the germline V gene, CDR1 is LNHNV and CDR2 is YYDKDF (reference sequence). The ends lost 3 bases at V and 9 bases at J; junction bases unmatched: 9. CDR3 size: 15 residues. The CDR3 reads CATSSRLAGPMAQYF. DNA of the CDR3: TGTGCCACCAGCAGTAGACTAGCGGGGCCCATGGCCCAGTACTTC. Filled out from reference TRBV15 and TRBJ2-5, the complete variable domain reads DAMVIQNPRYQVTQFGKPVTLSCSQTLNHNVMYWYQQKSSQAPKLLFHYYDKDFNNEADTPDNFQSRRPNTSFCFLDIRSPGLGDTAMYLCATSSRLAGPMAQYFGPGTRLLVL.